This T cell receptor (beta chain) originates from a study of beta chain features in type 1 diabetes. The length of the CDR3 is 16 residues. V lost 2 bases to trimming and J lost 4 bases; unmatched junction nucleotides: 8. TCRB transcripts that were expressed got sequenced, as all of the isolated RNA had been reverse transcribed. Clones were sequenced by immunoSEQ multiplex PCR, and TCRdb holds only the in-frame ones, with some missing. Counted here are about 140,000 clones, more than 9% occurring once; the ten biggest clones make up under 1.5%. The study, taken as a whole, reports: The naive, central memory and Treg TCRB repertoires of patients appeared to be more similar to one another than those of healthy donors.

For this clone: What it recognizes is unknown.

The sample comprised naive CD4+ T cells from blood. The TCR comes from a man between 18 and 35 years old in good health. The chain joins TRBV6-7 to TRBJ2-1; 7 bases line up with TRBD1. TRBV6-7 is classed as an ORF, of uncertain function. Here the CDR3 reads CASSYTETGHYNEQFF. Here the CDR3 DNA reads TGTGCCAGCAGTTACACGGAGACAGGGCATTACAATGAGCAGTTCTTC.